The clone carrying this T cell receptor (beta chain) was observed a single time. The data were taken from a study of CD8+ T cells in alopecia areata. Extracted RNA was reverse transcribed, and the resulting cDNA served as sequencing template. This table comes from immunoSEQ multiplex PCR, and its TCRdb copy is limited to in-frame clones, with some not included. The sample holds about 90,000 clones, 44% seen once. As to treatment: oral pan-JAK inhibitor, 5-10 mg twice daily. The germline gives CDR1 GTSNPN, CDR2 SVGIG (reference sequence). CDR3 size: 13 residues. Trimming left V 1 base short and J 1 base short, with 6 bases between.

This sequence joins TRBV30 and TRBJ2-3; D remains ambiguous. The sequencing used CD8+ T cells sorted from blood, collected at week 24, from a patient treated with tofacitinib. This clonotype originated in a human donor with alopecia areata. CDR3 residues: CAWSALRTDTQYF. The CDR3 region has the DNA TGTGCCTGGAGTGCCCTCCGCACAGATACGCAGTATTTT.